The 23 T cell receptor beta chains below were found in one sample sequenced in a study of blood T cell repertoires in COVID-19 (dated by TCRdb to the early 2020s). The library relied on the immunoSEQ multiplex PCR assay. The source is immuneACCESS, and TCRdb retained only in-frame sequences with V and J called. Part of the clones is not carried over; for the studies checked, unresolved V genes explain less than half of this, and the remainder is unexplained. In all, the sample holds about 190,000 clones, and around 85% of those were seen once. The leading ten clones occupy roughly 14% of the sample. The sample was peripheral blood. The receptors shown here come from a man in his fifties who had recovered from COVID-19.

This clone was seen once. This chain joins TRBV4-1 and TRBJ1-2, with 10 bases that match TRBD1. Trimming at V came to 4 bases and at J to 8 bases, leaving 10 bases not matched to a gene. The CDR3 is 15 amino acids. From germline, CDR1 is MGHRA and CDR2 YSYEKL. CDR3 residues: CASSPRDRGARGYTF. The CDR3 DNA reads TGCGCCAGCAGCCCCCGGGACAGGGGCGCGAGGGGCTACACCTTC.

The rearrangement links TRBV13 to TRBJ1-2; D is perhaps TRBD1 (6 bases). V dropped 1 base and J dropped 4 bases, with 10 bases sitting between them. The CDR3 runs 14 residues. CDR1 and CDR2 from the germline V gene are PRHDT and FYEKMQ (reference sequence). The DNA for the CDR3 is TGTGCCAGCAGCTTAGCCGGACAGCTCTATGGCTACACCTTC. It yields the protein CASSLAGQLYGYTF.

The chain carries TRBV3-1 (or the pseudogene TRBV3-2) and TRBJ2-5; unclear D gene. V was shortened by 2 bases and J by 5 bases, with 6 bases between the two germline ends. In germline, CDR1 is LGHDT, CDR2 YNNKEL (reference sequence). The CDR3 contains 12 residues. The CDR3 region has the DNA TGTGCCAGCAGCCAATTTCGGGAGACCCAGTACTTC. Translating gives CASSQFRETQYF.

The chain carries TRBV10-1 and TRBJ2-1; 7 bases fit TRBD2. The CDR3 contains 13 residues. Trimming at V came to 2 bases and at J to 7 bases, leaving 2 bases not matched to a gene. Germline V gene data show CDR1 as WNHNN and CDR2 as SYGVQD (reference sequence). The CDR3 DNA sequence: TGCGCCAGCAGTGAGGGACTAGTTAATGAGCAGTTCTTC. This translates into CASSEGLVNEQFF.

This clone has more than one count but fewer than ten. V is TRBV9 and J is TRBJ1-2; D remains unclear. Germline V gives CDR1 SGDLS, CDR2 YYNGEE. V lost 4 bases and J lost 1, with 17 bases in between. The CDR3 totals 16 residues. CDR3 amino acids: CASSKSVSPGNYGYTF. The DNA of the CDR3 is TGTGCCAGCAGCAAGAGCGTAAGTCCGGGTAACTATGGCTACACCTTC.

The J gene is TRBJ2-1, the V gene TRBV29-1; TRBD1 matches at 12 bases. Looked up from germline, CDR1 is SQVTM and CDR2 is ANQGSEA. This CDR3 spans 16 amino acids. J lost 7 bases, V lost 1 base, and 8 bases had no gene match. Here the CDR3 reads CSVEGSGQGALNEQFF. The CDR3 DNA reads TGCAGCGTTGAAGGCTCGGGACAGGGGGCCTTGAATGAGCAGTTCTTC.

There are many counts of this clone. CDR3 residues: CASSLDSNSITQHF. In DNA form, the CDR3 reads TGTGCCAGCAGCTTAGATAGTAACAGCATAACCCAGCATTTT. V and J are TRBV7-2 and TRBJ1-5; D remains unclear. The germline gives CDR1 SGHTA, CDR2 FQGNSA. V dropped 1 base and J dropped 11 bases, with 15 bases sitting between them. The CDR3 runs 14 residues. The complete variable domain, with remaining parts taken from reference TRBV7-2 and TRBJ1-5, reads GAGVSQSPSNKVTEKGKDVELRCDPISGHTALYWYRQSLGQGLEFLIYFQGNSAPDKSGLPSDRFSAERTGGSVSTLTIQRTQQEDSAVYLCASSLDSNSITQHFGDGTRLSIL.

The rearrangement links TRBV4-3 to TRBJ2-5; D uncertain. The CDR3 extends over 15 amino acids. V was trimmed by 3 bases and J by 2 bases, leaving 13 bases between them. CDR1 and CDR2 (germline): LGHNA, YSLEER. The CDR3, as DNA: TGCGCCAGCAGCCACCAGATCGGGTCTCAAGAGACCCAGTACTTC. Encoded protein: CASSHQIGSQETQYF.

The chain is built from TRBV29-1 and TRBJ2-1, with D maybe TRBD1 (5 bases). This CDR3 region has 13 residues. The V end lost 3 bases, the J end lost 6 bases, and 12 bases lay between the germline ends. Germline V lookup: CDR1 SQVTM, CDR2 ANQGSEA. The CDR3 DNA sequence: TGCAGCGTTGACCACAGGTTAAGCAATGAGCAGTTCTTC. Protein: CSVDHRLSNEQFF.

The V call is TRBV19, the J call TRBJ2-7, with a weak D call TRBD2 (5 bases). The CDR3 runs 15 residues. Germline loops: CDR1 LNHDA, CDR2 SQIVND (reference sequence). Trimming shortened V by 3 bases and J by 0 bases, and 12 bases separated the two germline ends. This CDR3 reads CASSMIRGSSYEQYF. In nucleotides, the CDR3 is TGTGCCAGTAGTATGATACGGGGAAGCTCCTACGAGCAGTACTTC.

The chain is built from TRBV19 and TRBJ2-1; D possibly corresponds to TRBD1 (5 bases). This CDR3 is 12 amino acids long. CDR1 and CDR2 (germline): LNHDA, SQIVND (reference sequence). V lost 4 bases, J lost 10 bases, and 11 bases lay in between. CDR3 loop: CASSTSGNEQFF. CDR3 DNA: TGTGCCAGTAGTACGTCAGGGAACGAGCAGTTCTTC.

This clone was detected a few times. Here the CDR3 DNA reads TGTGCCAGCTCACCAGGAGGGGCTTTATCCGTGGGCTATGGCTACACCTTC. The encoded protein is CASSPGGALSVGYGYTF. V usage is TRBV18 and J usage is TRBJ1-2, with D possibly being TRBD1 (5 bases). Per the germline V gene, CDR1 is KGHSH and CDR2 is LQKENI. The CDR3 is made up of 17 amino acids. Trimming shortened V by 2 bases and J by 4 bases, and 20 bases separated the two germline ends.

The chain combines TRBV5-1 with TRBJ2-5; no clear D. Trimming shortened V by 0 bases and J by 7 bases, and 16 bases separated the two germline ends. Germline V gives CDR1 SGHRS, CDR2 YFSETQ. The CDR3 is 15 residues long. The CDR3 coding sequence is TGCGCCAGCAGCTTGGATACTTCCCCGAGCCGGACCCAGTACTTC. Its translation is CASSLDTSPSRTQYF.

This clone was picked up one time. The chain links TRBV28 to TRBJ2-7; the D gene is possibly TRBD1 (6 bases). The V gene lost 4 bases and the J gene lost 2 bases, with 18 bases spanning the gap. Germline CDR1 reads MDHEN; CDR2 reads SYDVKM. The CDR3 runs to 16 residues. In DNA, the CDR3 is TGTGCCAGCAGTTCCCTGAGTGGACAGAGACCCTACGAGCAGTACTTC. It translates to CASSSLSGQRPYEQYF.

V usage is TRBV10-3 and J usage is TRBJ1-3; unclear D gene. V was pared by 2 bases and J by 0 bases, with 5 bases between. CDR1 is ENHRY and CDR2 is SYGVKD in the germline V gene. The CDR3 extends over 14 amino acids. The CDR3 region has the DNA TGTGCCATCAGTGAGGAGAGCTCTGGAAACACCATATATTTT. Its protein is CAISEESSGNTIYF.

The rearrangement joins TRBV5-1 to TRBJ2-1; tentatively, D is TRBD2 (6 bases). V lost 0 bases and J lost 4, with 11 bases in between. Germline CDR1 and CDR2: SGHRS and YFSETQ. This CDR3 comprises 15 residues. CDR3 sequence: CASSLGAGRYNEQFF. CDR3 in DNA: TGCGCCAGCAGCTTGGGAGCAGGGAGGTACAATGAGCAGTTCTTC.

This clone showed up just a few times. The chain combines TRBV4-2 with TRBJ2-7, with TRBD2 matching over 9 bases. Looked up from germline, CDR1 is LGHNA and CDR2 is YNFKEQ. V lost 4 bases and J lost 3; bases outside the gene matches: 7. The CDR3 sequence is 15 residues long. DNA of the CDR3: TGTGCCAGCAGCCCGGGTCCTAGCGGGATCTACGAGCAGTACTTC. Translating gives CASSPGPSGIYEQYF.

The chain recombines TRBV6-2 or TRBV6-3 with TRBJ1-1, with D possibly TRBD1 on 6 matching bases. This CDR3 contains 13 residues. The germline CDR1 and CDR2 sequences are MNHEY and SVGEGT. V lost 6 bases, J lost 5 bases, and 13 bases lay in between. CDR3 DNA: TGTGCCAGCAGCCAGGGGTTCCGGACTGAAGCTTTCTTT. Its protein is CASSQGFRTEAFF.

The V gene is TRBV5-1, the J gene TRBJ2-1, with TRBD2 as a possible D gene (6 bases). This CDR3 comprises 14 residues. V dropped 0 bases and J dropped 7 bases, with 11 bases sitting between them. Looked up from germline, CDR1 is SGHRS and CDR2 is YFSETQ. CDR3 sequence reads: CASSLVAGKNEQFF. The CDR3 DNA sequence: TGCGCCAGCAGCTTGGTGGCGGGAAAAAATGAGCAGTTCTTC.

CDR3 amino acids: CASRTDSGNSYNEQFF. The CDR3 nucleotides read TGTGCCAGCAGGACCGATAGCGGCAACTCCTACAATGAGCAGTTCTTC. The chain links TRBV2 to TRBJ2-1, with a possible D match to TRBD2 (6 bases). Germline V gene lookup returns CDR1 SNHLY and CDR2 FYNNEI. This CDR3 comprises 16 residues. With 6 bases removed from V and 0 bases from J, the gap between germline ends came to 15 bases.

This clone was seen only once. The V gene is TRBV14, the J gene TRBJ2-7; D is uncertain. The CDR3 totals 13 residues. The V end was cut by 2 bases, the J end by 7 bases, with 12 bases between. From germline, CDR1 is SGHDN and CDR2 FVKESK. The CDR3 bases are TGTGCCAGCAGCCAACGTATAGCTAGGGAGCAGTACTTC. It codes for CASSQRIAREQYF.

The genes are TRBV18 and TRBJ2-7; D remains ambiguous. Germline CDR1 KGHSH, CDR2 LQKENI. The CDR3 is made up of 14 amino acids. Trimming pared 3 bases from V and 3 bases from J, leaving 12 bases between. CDR3 residues: CASSPPSESYEQYF. The CDR3 bases are TGTGCCAGCTCACCCCCATCGGAGAGCTACGAGCAGTACTTC.

The V call is TRBV12-5, the J call TRBJ2-1, with D perhaps matching TRBD2 (6 bases). Germline loops: CDR1 LGHNT, CDR2 FRNRAP. With 3 bases removed from V and 0 bases from J, the gap between germline ends came to 15 bases. The CDR3 runs 17 residues. DNA of the CDR3: TGTGCTAGTGGTTTCACTAGCATTGAGAGCTCCTACAATGAGCAGTTCTTC. Encoded protein: CASGFTSIESSYNEQFF.